Sequencing of this TCR beta chain was carried out in a study of blood T cell repertoires in COVID-19. Study-wide background: Sites across the United States, Italy and Spain contributed samples from acute and convalescent COVID-19. In each case, the material was cDNA or gDNA derived from T cells, B-cell-depleted T cells, or PBMCs.

In the original analysis: The assay estimated nucleated cells by amplifying reference gene primers. Profiling relied on immunoSEQ multiplex PCR, and the TCRdb table lists in-frame clones only, not all of them. The D gene and trimming were derived from the DNA, and the V and J assignments and clone size from that table. The sample lists around 320,000 clones, 70% to 90% seen once, with approximately 6.6% in the top ten. CDR1 and CDR2 from the germline V gene are SQVTM and ANQGSEA. This CDR3 has 12 amino acids. V was pared by 8 bases and J by 0 bases, with 11 bases between. The receptor comes from a woman aged 25 to 39 who had recovered from COVID-19. The sample consisted of peripheral blood. The chain is built from TRBV29-1 and TRBJ2-7, with D maybe TRBD2 (6 bases). CDR3 amino acids: CSYRRDSYEQYF. In DNA form, the CDR3 reads TGCAGCTATAGGCGGGACTCCTACGAGCAGTACTTC.